These T cell receptor beta chains were read from a single sample in a study of blood T cell repertoires in COVID-19. Some clones are missing from TCRdb's copy, which holds only in-frame ones; the method was immunoSEQ multiplex PCR. The table shows 200,000 or so clones, with over 75% occurring only once. Sequencing input: PBMCs or T cells enriched from blood (not recorded which). The receptors were sampled from a man younger than 40 in a cohort exposed to, infected with or recovered from COVID-19 (not recorded which). Each CDR3 is given with its conserved first and last residue. Each record gives: J gene, D gene, V gene, clone size, CDR3 protein, CDR3 DNA. A D gene is named only where the DNA matches it firmly. Rows may omit the clone size; those that give it use once, few, many or a size class.

j_gene: TRBJ1-5
d_gene: -
v_gene: TRBV27
abundance: -
CDR3aa: CASSLTQGINQPQHF
CDR3nt: TGTGCCAGCAGTTTAACCCAGGGGATCAATCAGCCCCAGCATTTT

j_gene: TRBJ2-7
d_gene: TRBD1
v_gene: TRBV11-2
abundance: -
CDR3aa: CASSIGQGLTYEQYF
CDR3nt: TGTGCCAGCAGCATAGGACAGGGTTTGACCTACGAGCAGTACTTC

j_gene: TRBJ1-1
d_gene: -
v_gene: TRBV5-1
abundance: -
CDR3aa: CASSKDSPSGTEAFF
CDR3nt: TGCGCCAGCAGCAAGGACAGCCCCTCGGGCACTGAAGCTTTCTTT

j_gene: TRBJ2-1
d_gene: TRBD2
v_gene: TRBV7-9
abundance: -
CDR3aa: CASSALAGEQFF
CDR3nt: TGTGCCAGCAGCGCTTTAGCGGGAGAGCAGTTCTTC

j_gene: TRBJ2-2
d_gene: -
v_gene: TRBV9
abundance: -
CDR3aa: CASSVAGNPNTGELFF
CDR3nt: TGTGCCAGCAGCGTAGCAGGGAACCCGAACACCGGGGAGCTGTTTTTT

j_gene: TRBJ2-7
d_gene: -
v_gene: TRBV5-6
abundance: -
CDR3aa: CASSSPSSGIYEQYF
CDR3nt: TGTGCCAGCAGTTCTCCCTCGTCAGGGATCTACGAGCAGTACTTC

j_gene: TRBJ1-1
d_gene: -
v_gene: TRBV11-2
abundance: -
CDR3aa: CASSITGPNTEAFF
CDR3nt: TGTGCCAGCAGCATCACAGGGCCGAACACTGAAGCTTTCTTT

j_gene: TRBJ2-3
d_gene: TRBD2
v_gene: TRBV28
abundance: -
CDR3aa: CASSLRTSGTDTQYF
CDR3nt: TGTGCCAGCAGCCTAAGGACTAGCGGGACAGATACGCAGTATTTT

j_gene: TRBJ2-7
d_gene: TRBD1
v_gene: TRBV27
abundance: -
CDR3aa: CASSLGQGPIYEQYF
CDR3nt: TGTGCCAGCAGTCTGGGACAGGGGCCCATCTACGAGCAGTACTTC

j_gene: TRBJ1-2
d_gene: -
v_gene: TRBV5-1
abundance: -
CDR3aa: CASSLGGRLYTF
CDR3nt: TGCGCCAGCAGCTTGGGGGGGCGTCTATACACCTTC

j_gene: TRBJ1-5
d_gene: -
v_gene: TRBV6-2/TRBV6-3
abundance: -
CDR3aa: CASSYSGQVGAQHF
CDR3nt: TGTGCCAGCAGTTACTCGGGACAAGTTGGAGCCCAGCATTTT

j_gene: TRBJ2-7
d_gene: -
v_gene: TRBV15
abundance: -
CDR3aa: CATSRDRGGPYEQYF
CDR3nt: TGTGCCACCAGCAGAGATAGGGGGGGCCCCTACGAGCAGTACTTC

j_gene: TRBJ1-6
d_gene: TRBD1
v_gene: TRBV4-1
abundance: once
CDR3aa: CASSQGWTGRNSPLHF
CDR3nt: TGCGCCAGCAGCCAAGGTTGGACAGGGAGGAATTCACCCCTCCACTTT

j_gene: TRBJ2-7
d_gene: TRBD1
v_gene: TRBV27
abundance: -
CDR3aa: CASSLSRTGGYEQYF
CDR3nt: TGTGCCAGCAGTTTATCCCGGACAGGGGGCTACGAGCAGTACTTC

j_gene: TRBJ2-1
d_gene: TRBD2
v_gene: TRBV19
abundance: -
CDR3aa: CASSDQASGLGEQFF
CDR3nt: TGTGCCAGTAGTGATCAGGCTAGCGGGCTGGGGGAGCAGTTCTTC

j_gene: TRBJ2-1
d_gene: TRBD2
v_gene: TRBV24-1
abundance: -
CDR3aa: CATSGQGLAGEDEQFF
CDR3nt: TGTGCCACCAGCGGACAGGGACTAGCGGGAGAGGATGAGCAGTTCTTC

j_gene: TRBJ2-1
d_gene: TRBD2
v_gene: TRBV10-3
abundance: -
CDR3aa: CAITAGAYNEQFF
CDR3nt: TGTGCCATCACAGCGGGAGCTTACAATGAGCAGTTCTTC

j_gene: TRBJ2-1
d_gene: -
v_gene: TRBV7-3
abundance: few
CDR3aa: CASSRGGTPYNEQFF
CDR3nt: TGTGCCAGCAGCAGGGGCGGGACTCCCTACAATGAGCAGTTCTTC

j_gene: TRBJ2-7
d_gene: -
v_gene: TRBV28
abundance: -
CDR3aa: CASSLVPGFDEQYF
CDR3nt: TGTGCCAGCAGTTTAGTACCAGGGTTTGACGAGCAGTACTTC

j_gene: TRBJ2-7
d_gene: TRBD1
v_gene: TRBV28
abundance: -
CDR3aa: CASSTGQGPYEQYF
CDR3nt: TGTGCCAGCAGTACCGGACAGGGGCCCTATGAGCAGTACTTC

j_gene: TRBJ2-7
d_gene: TRBD2
v_gene: TRBV15
abundance: -
CDR3aa: CATSGGSRNEQYF
CDR3nt: TGTGCCACCAGCGGCGGGAGTCGGAACGAGCAGTACTTC

j_gene: TRBJ2-1
d_gene: TRBD2
v_gene: TRBV9
abundance: -
CDR3aa: CASSPRVGTSALSSYNEQFF
CDR3nt: TGTGCCAGCAGCCCCCGGGTGGGGACTAGCGCCTTAAGCTCCTACAATGAGCAGTTCTTC

j_gene: TRBJ2-2
d_gene: -
v_gene: TRBV6-4
abundance: -
CDR3aa: CASSGPDSEGDTGELFF
CDR3nt: TGTGCCAGCAGTGGCCCCGACTCAGAGGGCGACACCGGGGAGCTGTTTTTT

j_gene: TRBJ2-3
d_gene: -
v_gene: TRBV5-6
abundance: -
CDR3aa: CASSLTAGLSETDTQYF
CDR3nt: TGTGCCAGCAGCTTAACAGCGGGCCTAAGTGAGACAGATACGCAGTATTTT

j_gene: TRBJ1-2
d_gene: -
v_gene: TRBV7-9
abundance: -
CDR3aa: CASSHRQVLLYGYTF
CDR3nt: TGTGCCAGCAGCCATAGACAGGTCTTGCTCTATGGCTACACCTTC

j_gene: TRBJ1-4
d_gene: -
v_gene: TRBV9
abundance: -
CDR3aa: CASSVSPTNEKLFF
CDR3nt: TGTGCCAGCAGCGTTAGTCCAACTAATGAAAAACTGTTTTTT

j_gene: TRBJ1-2
d_gene: TRBD1
v_gene: TRBV5-6
abundance: -
CDR3aa: CASSFRRTGGYGYTF
CDR3nt: TGTGCCAGCAGCTTCCGTCGGACAGGGGGCTATGGCTACACCTTC

j_gene: TRBJ2-1
d_gene: TRBD2
v_gene: TRBV7-3
abundance: -
CDR3aa: CASSTLAGAPNEQFF
CDR3nt: TGTGCCAGCAGTACCCTAGCGGGAGCCCCCAATGAGCAGTTCTTC

j_gene: TRBJ1-4
d_gene: -
v_gene: TRBV27
abundance: -
CDR3aa: CASKNIIQGWDEKLFF
CDR3nt: TGTGCCAGTAAGAACATAATCCAGGGTTGGGATGAAAAACTGTTTTTT

j_gene: TRBJ2-3
d_gene: TRBD2
v_gene: TRBV19
abundance: -
CDR3aa: CASSPGLAGTGADTQYF
CDR3nt: TGTGCCAGTAGTCCGGGACTAGCGGGAACCGGCGCAGATACGCAGTATTTT

j_gene: TRBJ2-1
d_gene: TRBD2
v_gene: TRBV10-3
abundance: -
CDR3aa: CAISGGGRLDNEQFF
CDR3nt: TGTGCCATCAGTGGTGGCGGGAGGCTGGACAATGAGCAGTTCTTC

j_gene: TRBJ1-6
d_gene: TRBD1
v_gene: TRBV27
abundance: -
CDR3aa: CASSWTGENSPLHF
CDR3nt: TGTGCCAGCAGTTGGACAGGGGAAAATTCACCCCTCCACTTT

j_gene: TRBJ1-2
d_gene: -
v_gene: TRBV2
abundance: -
CDR3aa: CASSMKEGYGYTF
CDR3nt: TGTGCCAGCAGCATGAAGGAGGGCTATGGCTACACCTTC

j_gene: TRBJ1-2
d_gene: TRBD1
v_gene: TRBV6-5
abundance: -
CDR3aa: CASTFQGQGHGYTF
CDR3nt: TGTGCCAGCACCTTCCAGGGACAGGGGCATGGCTACACCTTC

j_gene: TRBJ1-3
d_gene: -
v_gene: TRBV7-8
abundance: -
CDR3aa: CASSLSRATGNTIYF
CDR3nt: TGTGCCAGCAGCCTTTCCAGGGCCACTGGAAACACCATATATTTT

j_gene: TRBJ2-3
d_gene: TRBD1
v_gene: TRBV27
abundance: -
CDR3aa: CASSFDRGVDTQYF
CDR3nt: TGTGCCAGCAGTTTCGACAGGGGGGTGGATACGCAGTATTTT

j_gene: TRBJ2-1
d_gene: TRBD2
v_gene: TRBV7-8
abundance: -
CDR3aa: CASSAGLAGTNEQFF
CDR3nt: TGTGCCAGCAGCGCAGGACTAGCGGGAACCAATGAGCAGTTCTTC

j_gene: TRBJ2-3
d_gene: -
v_gene: TRBV5-1
abundance: -
CDR3aa: CASSPQGLDTQYF
CDR3nt: TGCGCCAGCAGCCCACAGGGCTTGGATACGCAGTATTTT

j_gene: TRBJ2-2
d_gene: TRBD2
v_gene: TRBV9
abundance: -
CDR3aa: CASTTTLAGGSGELFF
CDR3nt: TGTGCCAGCACCACAACATTAGCGGGAGGGTCAGGGGAGCTGTTTTTT

j_gene: TRBJ2-3
d_gene: TRBD2
v_gene: TRBV5-1
abundance: once
CDR3aa: CASSSGLLAEVLDTQYF
CDR3nt: TGCGCCAGCAGCTCCGGATTACTAGCGGAAGTGTTAGATACGCAGTATTTT

j_gene: TRBJ2-7
d_gene: -
v_gene: TRBV11-2
abundance: -
CDR3aa: CASSTRGSLYEQYF
CDR3nt: TGTGCCAGCAGCACCCGGGGTAGCTTATACGAGCAGTACTTC

j_gene: TRBJ2-3
d_gene: TRBD2
v_gene: TRBV5-1
abundance: -
CDR3aa: CASSSLAGGPPDTQYF
CDR3nt: TGCGCCAGCAGCTCGCTAGCGGGAGGGCCCCCAGATACGCAGTATTTT

j_gene: TRBJ1-2
d_gene: -
v_gene: TRBV11-2
abundance: -
CDR3aa: CASSLLGQGPILYGYTF
CDR3nt: TGTGCCAGCAGCCTCCTGGGCCAGGGTCCCATCCTCTATGGCTACACCTTC

j_gene: TRBJ2-6
d_gene: -
v_gene: TRBV7-9
abundance: once
CDR3aa: CASSLTSGTSGANVLTF
CDR3nt: TGTGCCAGCAGCTTAACCAGCGGAACGTCTGGGGCCAACGTCCTGACTTTC

j_gene: TRBJ1-1
d_gene: -
v_gene: TRBV27
abundance: few
CDR3aa: CASSLWAGLLNTEAFF
CDR3nt: TGTGCCAGCAGTTTATGGGCGGGACTCCTGAACACTGAAGCTTTCTTT

j_gene: TRBJ2-5
d_gene: TRBD2
v_gene: TRBV24-1
abundance: -
CDR3aa: CATSDPTSAGTSGRETQYF
CDR3nt: TGTGCCACCAGTGATCCCACAAGCGCCGGGACTAGCGGGAGAGAGACCCAGTACTTC

j_gene: TRBJ2-2
d_gene: -
v_gene: TRBV19
abundance: -
CDR3aa: CATSSGIRLNTGELFF
CDR3nt: TGTGCCACCTCGTCGGGTATTCGGTTGAACACCGGGGAGCTGTTTTTT

j_gene: TRBJ1-1
d_gene: TRBD1
v_gene: TRBV3-1/TRBV3-2
abundance: -
CDR3aa: CASSPNRGNTEAFF
CDR3nt: TGTGCCAGCAGCCCCAACAGGGGAAACACTGAAGCTTTCTTT

j_gene: TRBJ1-4
d_gene: -
v_gene: TRBV13
abundance: -
CDR3aa: CASSLGQWEEKLFF
CDR3nt: TGTGCCAGCAGCCTGGGACAATGGGAAGAAAAACTGTTTTTT

j_gene: TRBJ2-7
d_gene: -
v_gene: TRBV27
abundance: -
CDR3aa: CASSLGRTSYEQYF
CDR3nt: TGTGCCAGCAGTTTAGGCCGCACCTCCTACGAGCAGTACTTC

j_gene: TRBJ2-1
d_gene: -
v_gene: TRBV11-2
abundance: -
CDR3aa: CASSLAGASGPTGEQFF
CDR3nt: TGTGCCAGCAGCTTAGCGGGGGCTAGCGGCCCTACAGGTGAGCAGTTCTTC

j_gene: TRBJ1-1
d_gene: TRBD1
v_gene: TRBV13
abundance: -
CDR3aa: CASSSQGANTEAFF
CDR3nt: TGTGCCAGCAGCTCACAGGGGGCAAACACTGAAGCTTTCTTT

j_gene: TRBJ1-4
d_gene: -
v_gene: TRBV7-6
abundance: -
CDR3aa: CASSLRTTFRGEKLFF
CDR3nt: TGTGCCAGCAGCTTAAGGACTACCTTCCGAGGGGAAAAACTGTTTTTT

j_gene: TRBJ1-2
d_gene: -
v_gene: TRBV14
abundance: once
CDR3aa: CASSITGWGNYGYTF
CDR3nt: TGTGCCAGCAGCATAACGGGATGGGGTAACTATGGCTACACCTTC

j_gene: TRBJ2-2
d_gene: TRBD2
v_gene: TRBV28
abundance: -
CDR3aa: CASSDGTSGRADGELFF
CDR3nt: TGTGCCAGCAGCGACGGGACTAGCGGGAGGGCAGACGGGGAGCTGTTTTTT

j_gene: TRBJ2-2
d_gene: -
v_gene: TRBV2
abundance: -
CDR3aa: CASSEFTGYSGELFF
CDR3nt: TGTGCCAGCAGTGAATTCACAGGGTACAGCGGGGAGCTGTTTTTT

j_gene: TRBJ2-7
d_gene: -
v_gene: TRBV4-1
abundance: -
CDR3aa: CASSQVQGKSYEQYF
CDR3nt: TGCGCCAGCAGCCAAGTACAGGGAAAATCCTACGAGCAGTACTTC

j_gene: TRBJ2-1
d_gene: TRBD2
v_gene: TRBV5-8
abundance: -
CDR3aa: CASSSRLAGAFF
CDR3nt: TGTGCCAGCAGTTCTCGACTAGCGGGAGCGTTCTTC

j_gene: TRBJ2-3
d_gene: TRBD1
v_gene: TRBV24-1
abundance: -
CDR3aa: CATSDPHRGLSDTQYF
CDR3nt: TGTGCCACCAGTGATCCCCACAGGGGGCTTTCAGATACGCAGTATTTT